Presented here are 11 T cell receptor beta chains from one specimen sequenced in a study of T cells after yellow fever vaccination. TCRdb recomputed calls from the 5' RACE reads with MiXCR, one row per CDR3 protein. The table shows 150,000 to 200,000 distinct CDR3 sequences, with around 10% occurring only once. Specimen: CD8+ T cells sorted from PBMCs, collected 15 days after the yellow fever booster vaccination. Receptors originate from a young man who received the YFV17D yellow fever vaccine.

There are a few counts of this clonotype. CDR3 sequence: CASSLKVTGGTFENIQYF. CDR3 nucleotide sequence: TGTGCCAGCAGCTTAAAAGTTACAGGGGGGACTTTCGAAAACATTCAGTACTTC. The chain uses TRBV7-9 and TRBJ2-4, with 8 bases identical to TRBD1. Germline V gene data show CDR1 as SEHNR and CDR2 as FQNEAQ (reference sequence). V lost 2 bases, J lost 5 bases, and 14 bases stayed unmatched. The CDR3 spans 18 residues.

CDR3 nucleotides: TGTGCCAGCAGCTCAATGACATTAATGAACACTGAAGCTTTCTTT. Amino acids: CASSSMTLMNTEAFF. The chain links TRBV9 to TRBJ1-1; D gene ambiguous. Germline V gene sequence: CDR1 SGDLS, CDR2 YYNGEE. The CDR3 covers 15 residues. Trimming pared 4 bases from V and 0 bases from J, leaving 13 bases between.

This clonotype came up a few times. V usage is TRBV25-1 and J usage is TRBJ2-2; D is unresolved. V was shortened by 6 bases and J by 4 bases, with 12 bases between the two germline ends. There are 14 residues in the CDR3. From germline, CDR1 is MGHDK and CDR2 SYGVNS. The CDR3 region has the DNA TGTGCCAGCAGCGAGCTGGACCCCACCGGGGAGCTGTTTTTT. The encoded protein is CASSELDPTGELFF.

The chain carries TRBV4-2 and TRBJ2-2; a weak D match, TRBD1 (6 bases). The CDR3 is 15 amino acids. Germline lookup yields CDR1 LGHNA and CDR2 YNFKEQ. V was clipped by 4 bases and J by 1 base, with 10 bases between them. The CDR3 nucleotides are TGTGCCAGCAGCCCTGAGACAGGGAACACCGGGGAGCTGTTTTTT. Residues: CASSPETGNTGELFF.

This clonotype was seen a handful of times. The chain joins TRBV27 to TRBJ2-4; D is undetermined. The CDR3 covers 17 residues. Germline lookup yields CDR1 MNHEY and CDR2 SMNVEV (reference sequence). Trimming shortened V by 2 bases and J by 0 bases, and 14 bases separated the two germline ends. The CDR3 here is CASSLGPAALAKNIQYF. As DNA, the CDR3 is TGTGCCAGCAGTTTAGGGCCCGCGGCCCTAGCCAAAAACATTCAGTACTTC.

The genes are TRBV12-3 or TRBV12-4 and TRBJ2-2; tentative D call: TRBD1 (5 bases). CDR3 length equals 15 residues. V lost 3 bases and J 0 bases, leaving 8 bases between the germline ends. DNA for the CDR3: TGTGCCAGCAGTTTTGGGGCCCCGAACACCGGGGAGCTGTTTTTT. Translating it yields CASSFGAPNTGELFF.

This clonotype was detected a few times. The chain combines TRBV27 with TRBJ1-1; weak D call: TRBD1 (6 bases). This CDR3 is built from 15 residues. CDR1 and CDR2 from the germline V gene are MNHEY and SMNVEV (reference sequence). V shed 5 bases and J shed 1 base, with 14 bases lying between them. The CDR3 coding sequence is TGTGCCAGCAGTCCGTTAAGGGGGGCGAACACTGAAGCTTTCTTT. Translation gives CASSPLRGANTEAFF.

This clonotype was counted a few times. V usage is TRBV3-1 and J usage is TRBJ1-2, with 8 bases aligning to TRBD1. This CDR3 is built from 14 residues. In germline, CDR1 is LGHDT, CDR2 YNNKEL (reference sequence). The J segment lost 4 bases and the V segment lost 6 bases, leaving 7 bases of the junction unmatched. The CDR3: CASSPRGPSYGYTF. In nucleotides, the CDR3 is TGTGCCAGCAGTCCCAGGGGGCCGAGCTATGGCTACACCTTC.

The sample holds a few counts of this clonotype. V and J are TRBV28 and TRBJ1-6; TRBD1 might be the D (5 bases). Trimming left V 3 bases short and J 7 bases short, with 13 bases between. Germline V gives CDR1 MDHEN, CDR2 SYDVKM. The CDR3 runs to 15 residues. The CDR3 coding sequence is TGTGCCAGCAGTTTCGGGGGTGGTTGGAATTCACCCCTCCACTTT. This translates into CASSFGGGWNSPLHF.

This clonotype was counted at least ten times. The chain has TRBV10-2 and TRBJ2-1; D possibly corresponds to TRBD1 (5 bases). The CDR3 has 14 amino acids. The germline V and J ends were trimmed by 3 bases and 8 bases, with 14 bases remaining between them. The germline gives CDR1 WSHSY, CDR2 SAAADI. The CDR3 sequence is CASSDYEGVHEQFF. The CDR3, as DNA: TGCGCCAGCAGTGATTATGAAGGGGTTCATGAGCAGTTCTTC.

This clonotype was found many times. The rearrangement links TRBV6-5 to TRBJ2-2; 8 bases map to TRBD2. This CDR3 region has 16 residues. From germline, CDR1 is MNHEY and CDR2 SVGAGI. The ends lost 0 bases at V and 9 bases at J; junction bases unmatched: 9. The CDR3 here is CASSYSVNSGVRELFF. The CDR3 coding sequence is TGTGCCAGCAGTTACTCTGTGAATAGCGGGGTCCGGGAGCTGTTTTTT.